The present T cell receptor (beta chain) was sequenced within a study of CD8 T cells in ankylosing spondylitis. Study-level findings and limits: For ankylosing spondylitis blood, a TCR beta motif of 7 or 8 highly homologous variants appeared characteristic.

TCRdb re-analysed the 5' RACE reads in MiXCR, keeping a single row per CDR3 protein. Altogether approximately 520,000 distinct CDR3 sequences are present, roughly 5% being singletons, with the ten largest covering around 3.5%. V shed 8 bases and J shed 6 bases, with 14 bases lying between them. The CDR3 contains 11 residues. In germline, CDR1 is DFQATT, CDR2 SNEGSKA (reference sequence). This clonotype was observed many times. As yet, its antigen is unknown. Sequencing input: blood, either unsorted or a sorted T cell fraction (not recorded which). The V call is TRBV20-1, the J call TRBJ2-7; D might be TRBD1 or TRBD2, each matching 5 bases. The clonotype comes from a male donor with ankylosing spondylitis. The CDR3 DNA follows: TGCAGTTGTCGTGGGGCGGGCGAGCAGTACTTC. This encodes CSCRGAGEQYF.